Each of the 27 T cell receptor beta chains below was sequenced from the same sample in a study of T cells in women clearing cervical HPV infection. Profiled with immunoSEQ multiplex PCR; TCRdb holds only in-frame clones, not every one. Seen in this sample are 20,000 to 25,000 clones; the ten most common clones hold 2.7%. Sequencing input: blood buffy coat. The receptors originated from a woman aged 18-69 years with a cervical HPV16 infection that either progressed to CIN3+ or cleared (not recorded which).

In regard to this clone: The junction shows a germline mismatch at one end, possibly a read error. The CDR3 extends 3 residues past the end of the read, so its final part is completed from the germline J gene. Distinct nucleotide sequences in the sample also encode this CDR3. The chain links TRBV7-9 to TRBJ1-3; no clear D. CDR3 length: 14 residues. The V gene's germline CDR1 is SEHNR and CDR2 FQNEAQ (reference sequence). CDR3 DNA, as far as it was read: TGTGCCAGCAAAGATTACAGCTCCGGAAACACG. It yields the protein CASKDYSSGNT. The full CDR3 is CASKDYSSGNTIYF. The whole variable domain, remainder taken from reference TRBV7-9 and TRBJ1-3, is DTGVSQNPRHKITKRGQNVTFRCDPISEHNRLYWYRQTLGQGPEFLTYFQNEAQLEKSRLLSDRFSAERPKGSFSTLEIQRTEQGDSAMYLCASKDYSSGNTIYFGEGSWLTVV.

Regarding this clone: The read finishes 3 residues shy of the CDR3 end, and the germline J gene is used to complete it. This chain links TRBV7-2 with TRBJ1-4; possible D gene TRBD1, 5 bases. Germline CDR1 and CDR2: SGHTA and FQGNSA. The CDR3 covers 16 residues. V lost 0 bases, J lost 3 bases, and 11 bases lay in between. This CDR3 reads CASSLAFAGANEKLFF. Incomplete CDR3 DNA: TGTGCCAGCAGCTTAGCGTTCGCGGGGGCTAATGAAAAA.

As regards this clone: The observed sequence ends 3 residues before the CDR3 terminus, with the missing tail filled in from the germline J gene. The V gene is TRBV7-3, the J gene TRBJ2-5; D not resolved. Germline CDR1 and CDR2: SGHTA and FQGTGA. V gave up 5 bases and J gave up 2 bases, with 3 bases separating them. The CDR3 spans 11 residues. The CDR3 protein is CASSRQETQYF. The covered CDR3 bases are TGTGCCAGCAGCCGGCAAGAGACC.

To note about this clone: The CDR3 is cut off 3 residues early in the read; its end comes from the germline J gene. This sequence joins TRBV10-3 and TRBJ1-2, with D possibly TRBD1 on 5 matching bases. V lost 0 bases and J 2 bases, leaving 10 bases between the germline ends. This CDR3 is built from 15 residues. CDR1 is ENHRY, CDR2 SYGVKD, per germline. This CDR3 is CAISESSGQNYGYTF. The CDR3 bases that were read are TGTGCCATCAGTGAGTCATCAGGACAAAACTATGGC.

Notes on this clone: From the germline J gene comes the end of the CDR3, since the read stops 3 residues before it. The V gene is TRBV7-9, the J gene TRBJ1-2, with 11 bases matching TRBD1. CDR3 length: 15 amino acids. From germline, CDR1 is SEHNR and CDR2 FQNEAQ (reference sequence). The trim removed 5 bases at V and 6 bases at J, leaving 8 bases unmatched. The CDR3 loop reads CASSLRTGGFDGYTF. The part of the CDR3 DNA that was read is TGTGCCAGCAGCCTCCGGACAGGGGGCTTTGATGGC.

As concerns this clone: The observed sequence ends 3 residues before the CDR3 terminus, with the missing tail filled in from the germline J gene. The chain is built from TRBV2 and TRBJ2-1, with D perhaps matching TRBD1 (6 bases). The V end lost 6 bases, the J end lost 8 bases, and 14 bases lay between the germline ends. Germline V gene sequence: CDR1 SNHLY, CDR2 FYNNEI. CDR3 length: 13 amino acids. CDR3 amino acids: CASRLQGWDEQFF. CDR3 DNA, as far as it was read: TGTGCCAGCAGGTTACAGGGCTGGGATGAG.

With respect to this clone: Coverage ceases 3 residues before the CDR3 finishes, and the germline J gene fills in the end. The identical CDR3 is also encoded by other nucleotide sequences in the sample. V and J are TRBV5-1 and TRBJ2-5; 13 nucleotides match TRBD2. The V gene's germline CDR1 is SGHRS and CDR2 YFSETQ. J lost 0 bases, V lost 4 bases, and 9 bases had no gene match. The CDR3 extends over 18 amino acids. The sequenced part of the CDR3 DNA is TGCGCCAGCAGCCCAGGACTAGCGGGAGACCCGTACCAAGAGACC. It codes for CASSPGLAGDPYQET. The whole CDR3 is CASSPGLAGDPYQETQYF.

This CDR3 is CASSLERLAGRSYEQYF. The part of the CDR3 DNA that was read is TGCGCCAGCAGCCTGGAGCGACTAGCGGGACGATCCTACGAG. This sequence joins TRBV5-1 and TRBJ2-7, with 11 nucleotides matching TRBD2. The CDR3 end lies 3 residues beyond the end of the read and is filled in from the germline J gene. V lost 4 bases, J lost 1 base, and 10 bases stayed unmatched. This CDR3 is built from 17 residues. Germline assignment: CDR1 SGHRS and CDR2 YFSETQ.

Remarks on this clone: At one end, the junction sequence differs from germline, possibly due to a read error. The read ends 3 residues before the CDR3 terminus; that terminus is restored from the germline J gene. The chain is built from TRBV7-7 and TRBJ2-3; 7 nucleotides match TRBD2. CDR3 length: 15 amino acids. Germline CDR1 and CDR2: SSHAT and FNYEAQ (reference sequence). The CDR3 loop reads CASSSRQSRGETQYF. The sequenced part of the CDR3 DNA is TGTGCTAGCAGTTCAAGACAGTCACGGGGGGAGACG. The complete variable domain, with remaining parts taken from reference TRBV7-7 and TRBJ2-3, reads GAGVSQSPRYKVTKRGQDVTLRCDPISSHATLYWYQQALGQGPEFLTYFNYEAQPDKSGLPSDRFSAERPEGSISTLTIQRTEQRDSAMYRCASSSRQSRGETQYFGPGTRLTVL.

Comments on this clone: The read comes to an end 3 residues before the CDR3 does, leaving the germline J gene to fill in the end. This chain uses TRBV5-4 with TRBJ2-7; TRBD1 is a possible D gene (6 bases). The CDR3 sequence is 12 residues long. Germline V gene data show CDR1 as SGHNT and CDR2 as YYREEE (reference sequence). V was pared by 2 bases and J by 3 bases, with 6 bases between. This chain's CDR3 is CASSLGGYEQYF. The CDR3 DNA, read in part, is TGTGCCAGCAGCTTAGGGGGCTACGAG.

Remarks on this clone: Read sequence stops 3 residues before the CDR3 end, and the germline J gene provides the missing end. The chain joins TRBV5-1 to TRBJ2-1; TRBD2 matches at 8 bases. With V trimmed by 0 bases and J by 2 bases, 4 bases remained unmatched. CDR3 length: 16 residues. The germline CDR1 and CDR2 sequences are SGHRS and YFSETQ. The CDR3 sequence: CASSLVAAGAYNEQFF. The part of the CDR3 DNA that was read is TGCGCCAGCAGCTTGGTGGCAGCGGGGGCCTACAATGAG.

Comment on this clone: The missing CDR3 end, 3 residues past where the read stops, is filled in from the germline J gene. The chain couples TRBV2 to TRBJ2-1; weak D call: TRBD2 (7 bases). This CDR3 has 13 residues. Germline CDR1 SNHLY, CDR2 FYNNEI. The ends were cut back, 6 bases at V and 3 bases at J, with 9 bases in the middle. The CDR3 protein is CASSGGLYNEQFF. The part of the CDR3 DNA that was read is TGTGCCAGCAGCGGGGGGCTCTACAATGAG.

Concerning this clone: The read terminates 3 residues ahead of where the CDR3 ends, so the germline J gene completes it. J is TRBJ2-1 and V is TRBV6-4; D is possibly TRBD1 (6 bases). There are 14 residues in the CDR3. V was shortened by 2 bases and J by 5 bases, with 10 bases between the two germline ends. CDR1 MRHNA and CDR2 SNTAGT come from the germline V gene. The CDR3 loop is CASSDGQPNNEQFF. The sequenced part of the CDR3 DNA is TGTGCCAGCAGTGACGGACAGCCAAACAATGAG.

Notes on this clone: The read ends 3 residues shy of where the CDR3 ends; the end is completed using the germline J gene. V gene TRBV2 combines with J gene TRBJ1-6; no clear D gene. The CDR3 consists of 15 residues. Per the germline V gene, CDR1 is SNHLY and CDR2 is FYNNEI. The germline V and J ends were trimmed by 8 bases and 0 bases, with 11 bases remaining between them. The CDR3 bases that were read are TGTGCCAGCGTGGGCCGAAACTCCTATAATTCACCC. Its protein product is CASVGRNSYNSP. The whole CDR3 reads CASVGRNSYNSPLHF.

Of note for this clone: The read comes to an end 3 residues before the CDR3 does, leaving the germline J gene to fill in the end. The chain links TRBV2 to TRBJ1-2, with 8 nucleotides matching TRBD1. From germline, CDR1 is SNHLY and CDR2 FYNNEI. With 2 bases clipped from V and 5 bases from J, the junction kept 7 bases outside the gene matches. The CDR3 length is 15 residues. Here the CDR3 reads CASSEWQGARYGYTF. Partial CDR3 DNA: TGTGCCAGCAGTGAATGGCAGGGGGCCCGTTATGGC.

Of note for this clone: The DNA ends 3 residues before the CDR3 does, and the rest of the CDR3 is filled in from the germline J gene. This chain connects TRBV7-8 to TRBJ1-2, with TRBD1 matching 7 bases. Germline trimming cut 2 bases from V and 7 bases from J; bases unmatched to any gene: 7. Germline V CDR1 and CDR2: SGHVS, FQNEAQ. There are 14 residues in the CDR3. CDR3 in amino acids: CASSLMGAGGGYTF. The CDR3 DNA, read in part, is TGTGCCAGCAGCTTAATGGGGGCAGGGGGTGGC.

Regarding this clone: Germline and junction disagree at one end, which may indicate a read error. The read halts 3 residues ahead of the CDR3 end, with the missing end drawn from the germline J gene. This specimen includes other DNA sequences encoding the same CDR3. This chain connects TRBV18 to TRBJ1-3; D is perhaps TRBD1 (5 bases). Germline CDR1 and CDR2: KGHSH and LQKENI. The CDR3 is 16 amino acids. CDR3: CASSPAGLLGVNTIYF. The sequenced CDR3 bases are TGTGCCAGCTCACCCGCGGGACTACTTGGCGTAAACACT.

As to this clone: The CDR3 end falls 3 residues outside the read, so it is completed with the germline J gene. The gene calls are TRBV6-1 and TRBJ1-1; 9 nucleotides match TRBD1. There are 15 residues in the CDR3. V lost 4 bases, J lost 3 bases, and 6 bases stayed unmatched. Per germline, CDR1 MNHNS and CDR2 SASEGT. The DNA read from the CDR3 is TGTGCCAGCAGTGCACTACAGGGGGCGGACACTGAA. It is translated as CASSALQGADTE. The complete CDR3 sequence is CASSALQGADTEAFF.

Comments on this clone: The sequenced fragment ends 3 residues before the CDR3 boundary, so the rest is inferred from the germline J gene. The V call is TRBV7-6, the J call TRBJ2-1, with D perhaps matching TRBD2 (5 bases). Trimming left V 3 bases short and J 9 bases short, with 9 bases between. Germline V gives CDR1 SGHVS, CDR2 FNYEAQ. This CDR3 has 12 residues. CDR3 loop: CASSLPGSEQFF. The part of the CDR3 DNA that was read is TGTGCCAGCAGCTTGCCGGGGAGTGAG.

On this clone itself: The read gets to within 3 residues of the CDR3 end, and the germline J gene fills in the rest. The J gene is TRBJ1-5, the V gene TRBV4-2; 8 bases are shared with TRBD1. V lost 6 bases and J lost 6; bases outside the gene matches: 4. The germline V gene has CDR1 LGHNA and CDR2 YNFKEQ. The CDR3 contains 13 residues. CDR3 region: CASSGQGGQPQHF. CDR3 DNA (partial): TGTGCCAGCAGTGGACAGGGTGGTCAGCCC.

About this clone: The read comes to an end 3 residues before the CDR3 does, leaving the germline J gene to fill in the end. The chain recombines TRBV5-4 with TRBJ2-7, with TRBD1 matching 8 bases. The V gene's germline CDR1 is SGHNT and CDR2 YYREEE (reference sequence). Trimming took 4 bases from V and 6 from J; bases not matched to a gene: 6. CDR3 size: 13 residues. The CDR3 spells CASSMWTGFEQYF. Partial CDR3 DNA: TGTGCCAGCAGCATGTGGACAGGGTTCGAG.

Concerning this clone itself: Coverage ceases 3 residues before the CDR3 finishes, and the germline J gene fills in the end. V gene TRBV20-1 combines with J gene TRBJ2-1; 9 bases line up with TRBD2. Trimming removed 2 bases from V and 7 bases from J; junction bases left unmatched: 3. CDR3 length equals 13 residues. Germline CDR1 and CDR2: DFQATT and SNEGSKA (reference sequence). The CDR3 DNA, read in part, is TGCAGTGCTAGAATTAGCGGGAGAAATGAG. This codes for CSARISGRNE. The full-length CDR3 reads as CSARISGRNEQFF.

As concerns this clone: The sequenced fragment ends 3 residues before the CDR3 boundary, so the rest is inferred from the germline J gene. The J gene is TRBJ1-2, the V gene TRBV7-9; D remains unclear. The CDR3 loop spans 13 amino acids. Germline CDR1 SEHNR, CDR2 FQNEAQ (reference sequence). The CDR3 sequence is CASSLRVSYDYTF. The CDR3 bases that were read are TGTGCCAGCAGCTTAAGGGTCTCCTACGAC.

Comments on this clone: The read is 3 residues too short to cover the CDR3 end, so that end is filled in from the germline J gene. The chain recombines TRBV11-2 with TRBJ2-2; 7 positions agree with TRBD1. Per germline, CDR1 SGHAT and CDR2 FQNNGV. This CDR3 is built from 15 residues. CDR3 bases read: TGTGCCAGCAGCTTAAGGGGGCAGAGTAATGAAAAG. Its protein is CASSLRGQSNEK. The entire CDR3 protein is CASSLRGQSNEKLFF.

As for this clone: Read data end 3 residues before the CDR3 end; the end is taken from the germline J gene. The chain recombines TRBV20-1 with TRBJ2-7; TRBD2 aligns across 9 bases. This CDR3 region has 17 residues. Losses at the gene ends were 2 bases for V and 0 bases for J; bases not matched to a gene: 11. Germline lookup yields CDR1 DFQATT and CDR2 SNEGSKA (reference sequence). The CDR3 protein is CSARSPIAGAASYEQYF. The sequenced CDR3 bases are TGCAGTGCTAGATCCCCTATAGCGGGAGCCGCCTCCTACGAG.

For this clone: The sequence runs out 3 residues before the end of the CDR3; the remainder is reconstructed from the germline J gene. The V gene is TRBV7-2, the J gene TRBJ1-4, with D maybe TRBD1 (6 bases). CDR1 and CDR2 from the germline V gene are SGHTA and FQGNSA. Trimming removed 5 bases at V and 5 bases at J, with 12 bases between. CDR3 length: 14 amino acids. CDR3 residues: CASSMDSRNEKLFF. Incomplete CDR3 DNA: TGTGCCAGCAGCATGGACAGCAGGAATGAAAAA. Using reference TRBV7-2 and TRBJ1-4 for the parts outside the CDR3, the full variable domain is GAGVSQSPSNKVTEKGKDVELRCDPISGHTALYWYRQSLGQGLEFLIYFQGNSAPDKSGLPSDRFSAERTGGSVSTLTIQRTQQEDSAVYLCASSMDSRNEKLFFGSGTQLSVL.

Of note for this clone: Read coverage stops 3 residues before the CDR3 terminus; the germline J gene supplies the remainder. The chain is built from TRBV20-1 and TRBJ2-2, with 9 bases identical to TRBD2. The junction had 10 bases not matched to a gene; V was cut back by 5 bases and J by 3 bases. The CDR3 runs 16 residues. The germline gives CDR1 DFQATT, CDR2 SNEGSKA (reference sequence). CDR3 loop: CSASGGAGGYTGELFF. CDR3 bases read: TGCAGTGCTTCAGGAGGGGCGGGGGGGTACACCGGGGAG.